This T cell receptor (beta chain) was sequenced for a study of PD-L1 blockade in urothelial cancer (dated by TCRdb to the late 2010s). For the wider study: Therapy was started in 2014 for all patients, and atezolizumab 1,200 mg was administered intravenously every 3 weeks. A median of 141,255 T cells and approximately 86,000 unique TCRs was obtained from blood samples, and a median clonality of roughly 0.074 was observed. Pretreatment blood TCR-seq was available for 27 to 30 patients, at least one posttreatment blood collection was obtained for approximately 25 patients, and tumor TCR-seq was available for approximately 25 patients. Progression-free survival longer than 6 months counted as durable clinical benefit, and TCR features were additionally tested against both progression-free and overall survival. Patients had an ECOG performance status of 0 or 1 and had received between 0 and 3 prior chemotherapy regimens. An exploratory multi-omic analysis was conducted of the somatic, immune and clinical correlates of response to PD-L1 blockade with atezolizumab in urothelial cancer. Durable clinical benefit was achieved by nine patients and was not achieved by 20 patients. About 90% of the roughly 30 patients were males with bladder-origin urothelial cancer, and about 60% of the roughly 29 reported a prior smoking history. Blood samples were analyzed at 3 weeks after treatment start (second dose) and at 6 weeks after treatment start. TCR sequencing covered pretreatment tumor samples and matched, serially collected peripheral blood taken before and after atezolizumab treatment. In the same patients, whole exome sequencing and RNA sequencing of pretreatment tumors were performed in addition to TCR sequencing. Beyond this particular receptor, the publication reports: Because the sample size was small (n ≈ 31) and many of the analyses were exploratory, the results are meant to be hypothesis-generating. Greater expansion of tumor-associated TCR clones in peripheral blood 3 weeks after the start of treatment was observed in patients with durable benefit (n of about 20, p = 0.022). Improved progression-free and overall survival was found to be associated with pretreatment peripheral blood TCR clonality below the median.

The sample's time point label is to be understood as: pretreatment peripheral blood. The cohort comprised around 30 patients with locally advanced or metastatic urothelial carcinoma treated at Memorial Sloan Kettering on a trial protocol. Peripheral blood mononuclear cells were collected pretreatment and during treatment, with between 1 and 8 total time points per patient. The Qiagen DNeasy Blood extraction kit was used to purify genomic DNA from total PBMCs and tumor samples. PBMCs were collected pretreatment and during treatment, and were isolated and stored as previously described. Turning to this clone: The antigen it binds to is not known. One base away there is no much larger clone; base qualities are not given.

CDR3 length: 16 amino acids, cysteine to phenylalanine. Of all the DNA, just the CDR3 is kept, 48 bases in frame from base 1. CDR1 and CDR2 were assigned from the germline V gene as SGHRS and YFSETQ. Trimmed from V: 0 bases; trimmed from J: 0 bases; junction bases lacking a gene match: 4. Synthetic TCR analog templates were spiked into each PCR so that absolute template abundance could be estimated from read counts. The immunoSEQ assay used bias-controlled V and J gene primers to amplify TCRbeta CDR3 regions from genomic DNA. Sequencing of rearranged TCRbeta segments was done at approximately 20X coverage. On the authors' methods: Sequencing errors were corrected by clustering and CDR3s were annotated against IMGT to assign V, D and J genes. Downstream analyses used only productive TCRbeta rearrangements and left out out-of-frame or stop-codon sequences. Clonality was computed as one minus Shannon entropy normalized by the log of the number of unique productive sequences. Fisher's exact test with Benjamini-Hochberg correction, at a threshold of adjusted p below 0.01, was used to find clones that differed between time points or between blood and tumor. The table was pulled from immuneACCESS by TCRdb, which kept in-frame rearrangements only. Such tables lose some clones; where checked, under half of the loss comes from unresolved V genes, and the rest has no known cause. V and J calls and clone size are as listed in that table; D and trimming were resolved from the DNA. This sample holds tens of thousands of clones; 65% to 85% were observed only once. The top ten constitute about 2.1% of the sample.

The receptor comes from a man in his sixties with urothelial cancer. Specimen: PBMCs, collected around atezolizumab (anti-PD-L1) treatment. The chain joins TRBV5-1 to TRBJ2-7, with 9 central nucleotides matching TRBD2. The CDR3 protein sequence reads: CASSLEGGRASYEQYF. The DNA reads as follows: TGCGCCAGCAGCTTGGAGGGCGGGAGGGCCTCCTACGAGCAGTACTTC.